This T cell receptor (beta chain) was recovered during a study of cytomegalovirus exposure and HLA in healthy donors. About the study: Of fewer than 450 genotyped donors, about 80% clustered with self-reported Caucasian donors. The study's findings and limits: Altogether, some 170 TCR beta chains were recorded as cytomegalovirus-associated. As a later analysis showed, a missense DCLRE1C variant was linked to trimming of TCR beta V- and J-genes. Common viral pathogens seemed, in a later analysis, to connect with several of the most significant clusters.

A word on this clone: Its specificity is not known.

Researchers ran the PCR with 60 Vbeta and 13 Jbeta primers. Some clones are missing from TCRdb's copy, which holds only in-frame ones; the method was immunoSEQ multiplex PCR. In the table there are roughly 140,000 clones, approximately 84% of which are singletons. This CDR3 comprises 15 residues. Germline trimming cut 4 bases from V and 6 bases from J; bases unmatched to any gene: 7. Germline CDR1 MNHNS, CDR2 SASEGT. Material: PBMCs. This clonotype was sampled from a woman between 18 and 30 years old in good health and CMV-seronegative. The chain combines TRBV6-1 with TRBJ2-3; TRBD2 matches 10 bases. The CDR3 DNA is TGTGCCAGCAGTGCTCTAGCGGGAGTTCCCGATACGCAGTATTTT. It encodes CASSALAGVPDTQYF.